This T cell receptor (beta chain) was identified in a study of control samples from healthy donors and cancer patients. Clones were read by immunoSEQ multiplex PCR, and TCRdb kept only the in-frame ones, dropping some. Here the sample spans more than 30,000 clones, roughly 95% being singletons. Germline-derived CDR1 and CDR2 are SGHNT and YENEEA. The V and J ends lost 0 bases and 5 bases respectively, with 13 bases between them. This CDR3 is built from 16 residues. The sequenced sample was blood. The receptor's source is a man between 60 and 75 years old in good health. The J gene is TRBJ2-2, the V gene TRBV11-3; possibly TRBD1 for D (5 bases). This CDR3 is CASSLDIIGETGELFF. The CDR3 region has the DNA TGTGCCAGCAGCTTAGATATCATAGGGGAAACCGGGGAGCTGTTTTTT.